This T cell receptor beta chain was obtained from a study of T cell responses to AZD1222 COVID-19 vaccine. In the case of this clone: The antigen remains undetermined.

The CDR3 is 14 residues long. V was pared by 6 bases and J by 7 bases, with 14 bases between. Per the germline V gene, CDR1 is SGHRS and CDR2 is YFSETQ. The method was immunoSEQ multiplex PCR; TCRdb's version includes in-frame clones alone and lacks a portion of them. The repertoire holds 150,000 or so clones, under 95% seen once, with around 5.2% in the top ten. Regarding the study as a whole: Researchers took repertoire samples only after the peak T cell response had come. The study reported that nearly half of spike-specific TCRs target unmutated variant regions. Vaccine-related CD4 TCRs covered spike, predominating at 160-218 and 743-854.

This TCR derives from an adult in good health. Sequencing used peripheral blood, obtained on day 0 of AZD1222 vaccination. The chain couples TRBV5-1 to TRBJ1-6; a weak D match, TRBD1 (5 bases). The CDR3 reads CASTAGGKNSPLHF. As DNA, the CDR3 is TGCGCCAGCACCGCCGGGGGGAAAAATTCACCCCTCCACTTT.